The rows below give T cell receptor beta chains drawn from one sample of a study of blood T cells in healthy people across ages. TCRdb passed the 5' RACE reads through MiXCR, listing each CDR3 protein once. The sample has 550,000 to 750,000 distinct CDR3 sequences; around 20% are singletons. Sequencing was carried out using blood. Every receptor here comes from a man between 65 and 80 years old in good health. The CDR3 runs from the conserved cysteine through the conserved F or W. A D gene is named only where the DNA matches it firmly. Only part of the rows carry a size: once, few, many, or a class if the clone is expanded.

J gene: TRBJ2-3; D gene: -; V gene: TRBV6-6; clone size: -; CDR3 DNA: TGTGCCAGCAGTTCTTCCGGGACAAGTCCGTGGGATACGCAGTATTTT; CDR3 protein: CASSSSGTSPWDTQYF
J gene: TRBJ2-4; D gene: -; V gene: TRBV18; clone size: many; CDR3 DNA: TGTGCCAGCTCCCCCGGAGGGACCAAAAACATTCAGTACTTC; CDR3 protein: CASSPGGTKNIQYF
J gene: TRBJ2-4; D gene: TRBD1; V gene: TRBV15; clone size: -; CDR3 DNA: TGTGCCACCAGCAGAGATGTGGGACAGGGAGGCATTCAGTACTTC; CDR3 protein: CATSRDVGQGGIQYF
J gene: TRBJ2-5; D gene: TRBD2; V gene: TRBV27; clone size: -; CDR3 DNA: TGTGCCAGCAGTTTGGGGGGGGGGACTCCCATGGAGACCCAGTACTTC; CDR3 protein: CASSLGGGTPMETQYF
J gene: TRBJ1-5; D gene: -; V gene: TRBV6-1; clone size: few; CDR3 DNA: TGTGCCAGCACTCTAGGGGGGACCGAAAAAGGAGGCAATCAGCCCCAGCATTTT; CDR3 protein: CASTLGGTEKGGNQPQHF
J gene: TRBJ2-7; D gene: -; V gene: TRBV12-3/TRBV12-4; clone size: -; CDR3 DNA: TGTGCCAGCAGTCCGATCGCTAGCGAGGCCCCTTACGAGCAGTACTTC; CDR3 protein: CASSPIASEAPYEQYF
J gene: TRBJ2-5; D gene: -; V gene: TRBV10-3; clone size: -; CDR3 DNA: TGTGCCATTCAATCGGGGGAGACCCAGTACTTC; CDR3 protein: CAIQSGETQYF
J gene: TRBJ2-3; D gene: TRBD2; V gene: TRBV11-2; clone size: -; CDR3 DNA: TGTGCCAGCAGCAAGGGGACTAGCGGGAGCCCGGGGAGCACAGATACGCAGTATTTT; CDR3 protein: CASSKGTSGSPGSTDTQYF
J gene: TRBJ2-4; D gene: -; V gene: TRBV10-3; clone size: many; CDR3 DNA: TGTGCCATCAGTGAGCAGGGAACAGCCAAAAACATTCAGTACTTC; CDR3 protein: CAISEQGTAKNIQYF
J gene: TRBJ2-2; D gene: -; V gene: TRBV28; clone size: -; CDR3 DNA: TGTGCCAGCAGAAACTCACAGGGTTTGACCGGGGAGCTGTTTTTT; CDR3 protein: CASRNSQGLTGELFF
J gene: TRBJ2-6; D gene: -; V gene: TRBV28; clone size: few; CDR3 DNA: TGTGCCAGCACCTTCAGAGACTCTGGGGCCAACGTCCTGACTTTC; CDR3 protein: CASTFRDSGANVLTF
J gene: TRBJ2-7; D gene: TRBD1; V gene: TRBV4-1; clone size: -; CDR3 DNA: TGCGCCAGCAGCCAATTTGGGTCCGGGACAGGGACCTACGAGCAGTACTTC; CDR3 protein: CASSQFGSGTGTYEQYF
J gene: TRBJ2-7; D gene: -; V gene: TRBV2; clone size: few; CDR3 DNA: TGTGCCAGCAGGAAAGGAGGGTACGAGCAGTACTTC; CDR3 protein: CASRKGGYEQYF
J gene: TRBJ2-7; D gene: -; V gene: TRBV2; clone size: few; CDR3 DNA: TGTGCCAGCAGTGGGGCAGTGATCTCCTACGAGCAGTACTTC; CDR3 protein: CASSGAVISYEQYF
J gene: TRBJ2-7; D gene: TRBD1; V gene: TRBV9; clone size: -; CDR3 DNA: TGTGCCAGCAGCCCTAGACAGGGGGCGAGCTCCTACGAGCAGTACTTC; CDR3 protein: CASSPRQGASSYEQYF
J gene: TRBJ2-2; D gene: -; V gene: TRBV5-1; clone size: -; CDR3 DNA: TGCGCCAGCAGCTTGCGTCCGACAACGAACACCGGGGAGCTGTTTTTT; CDR3 protein: CASSLRPTTNTGELFF
J gene: TRBJ2-1; D gene: -; V gene: TRBV6-2/TRBV6-3; clone size: few; CDR3 DNA: TGTGCCAGCAGTTACGACTGGAATGAGCAGTTCTTC; CDR3 protein: CASSYDWNEQFF
J gene: TRBJ2-3; D gene: -; V gene: TRBV18; clone size: few; CDR3 DNA: TGTGCCAGCTCACCGGGGCAGACAGACACAGATACGCAGTATTTT; CDR3 protein: CASSPGQTDTDTQYF
J gene: TRBJ2-1; D gene: -; V gene: TRBV20-1; clone size: few; CDR3 DNA: TGCAGTGCGGAAGAAAGCGGGCCAACTGCCTACAATGAGCAGTTCTTC; CDR3 protein: CSAEESGPTAYNEQFF
J gene: TRBJ2-1; D gene: TRBD2; V gene: TRBV5-1; clone size: -; CDR3 DNA: TGCGCCAGCAGCTTACGGGGAGCGCTAGCGGGTTCCTACAATGAGCAGTTCTTC; CDR3 protein: CASSLRGALAGSYNEQFF
J gene: TRBJ2-1; D gene: -; V gene: TRBV4-1; clone size: -; CDR3 DNA: TGCGCCAGCAGCCAAGAAGGGAGTACAGATCTTGGAGGTGAGCAGTTCTTC; CDR3 protein: CASSQEGSTDLGGEQFF
J gene: TRBJ1-6; D gene: -; V gene: TRBV12-3/TRBV12-4; clone size: few; CDR3 DNA: TGTGCCAGCAGTTTGACGCATTATAATTCACCCCTCCACTTT; CDR3 protein: CASSLTHYNSPLHF
J gene: TRBJ1-2; D gene: TRBD1; V gene: TRBV25-1; clone size: -; CDR3 DNA: TGTGCCAGCAGTCCGGGACAGGGACGCTATGGCTACACCTTC; CDR3 protein: CASSPGQGRYGYTF
J gene: TRBJ1-5; D gene: TRBD1; V gene: TRBV7-2; clone size: many; CDR3 DNA: TGTGCCAGCAGCTCCGACAGGGCTCAGCCCCAGCATTTT; CDR3 protein: CASSSDRAQPQHF